The count of the clone carrying this T cell receptor (beta chain) is one. Antigen specificity is unknown. The data are from a study of beta chain features in type 1 diabetes. Study findings and constraints: For Type 1 diabetes patients, all four CD4+ subsets carried TCRB CDR3s that were moderately but significantly shorter.

Expressed TCRB transcripts were sequenced after all isolated RNA was converted to cDNA. Generated by immunoSEQ multiplex PCR, the TCRdb table keeps only in-frame clones and is missing some. The sample lists 810,000 or so clones; roughly 17% were seen once. Sequenced sample: naive CD4+ T cells from blood. The TCR originated in a woman aged 18-30 years in good health.

The CDR3 coding sequence is TGTGCCAGCAGCTTAGTTGGGCGGTTGGGGACAGATACGCAGTATTTT. Translated: CASSLVGRLGTDTQYF. The chain joins TRBV7-8 to TRBJ2-3; D is uncertain. Germline V lookup: CDR1 SGHVS, CDR2 FQNEAQ. There are 16 residues in the CDR3. The V gene lost 1 base and the J gene lost 3 bases, with 14 bases spanning the gap.